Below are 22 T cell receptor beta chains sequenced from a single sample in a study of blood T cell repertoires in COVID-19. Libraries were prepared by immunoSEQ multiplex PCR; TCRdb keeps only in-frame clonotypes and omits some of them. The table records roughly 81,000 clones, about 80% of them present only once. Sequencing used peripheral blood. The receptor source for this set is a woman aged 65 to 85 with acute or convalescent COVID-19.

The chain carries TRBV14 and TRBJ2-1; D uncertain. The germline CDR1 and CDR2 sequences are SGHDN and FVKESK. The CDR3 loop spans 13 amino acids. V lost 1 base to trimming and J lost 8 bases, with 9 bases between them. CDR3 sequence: CASSQGLWDEQFF. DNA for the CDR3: TGTGCCAGCAGCCAAGGACTGTGGGATGAGCAGTTCTTC.

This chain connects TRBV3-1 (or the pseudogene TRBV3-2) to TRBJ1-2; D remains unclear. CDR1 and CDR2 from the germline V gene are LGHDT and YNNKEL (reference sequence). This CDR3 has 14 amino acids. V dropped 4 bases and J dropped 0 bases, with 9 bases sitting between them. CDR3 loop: CASSPPRANYGYTF. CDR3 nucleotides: TGTGCCAGCAGCCCCCCCCGGGCTAACTATGGCTACACCTTC.

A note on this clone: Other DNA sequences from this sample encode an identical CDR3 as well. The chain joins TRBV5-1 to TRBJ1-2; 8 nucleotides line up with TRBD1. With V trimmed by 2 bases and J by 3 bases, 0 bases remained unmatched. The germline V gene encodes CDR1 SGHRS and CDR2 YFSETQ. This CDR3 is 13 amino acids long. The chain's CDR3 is CASSLQGDYGYTF. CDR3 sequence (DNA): TGCGCCAGCAGCTTACAGGGGGACTATGGCTACACCTTC.

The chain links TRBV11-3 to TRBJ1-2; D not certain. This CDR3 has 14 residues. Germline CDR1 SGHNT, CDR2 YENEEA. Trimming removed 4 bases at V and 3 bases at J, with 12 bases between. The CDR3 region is CASSSAENDYGYTF. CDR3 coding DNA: TGTGCCAGCAGCTCCGCGGAGAATGACTATGGCTACACCTTC.

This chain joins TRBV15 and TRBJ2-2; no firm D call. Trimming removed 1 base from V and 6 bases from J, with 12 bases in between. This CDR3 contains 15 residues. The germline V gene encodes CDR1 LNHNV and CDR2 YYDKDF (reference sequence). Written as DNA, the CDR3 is TGTGCCACCAGCAGAGGGAATGCGGTAGCCGGGGAGCTGTTTTTT. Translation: CATSRGNAVAGELFF. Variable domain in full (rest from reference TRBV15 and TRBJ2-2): DAMVIQNPRYQVTQFGKPVTLSCSQTLNHNVMYWYQQKSSQAPKLLFHYYDKDFNNEADTPDNFQSRRPNTSFCFLDIRSPGLGDTAMYLCATSRGNAVAGELFFGEGSRLTVL.

The CDR3 bases are TGTGCCAGTAGTAGGGCCGGATACAATGAGCAGTTCTTC. Its translation is CASSRAGYNEQFF. The chain uses TRBV19 and TRBJ2-1, with D unclear. Trimming took 4 bases from V and 4 from J, leaving 8 bases between them. The CDR3 runs 13 residues. The germline V gene encodes CDR1 LNHDA and CDR2 SQIVND (reference sequence).

The CDR3, as DNA: TGTGCCAGCAGCCCTGCAGCGGGGCCCTCCTACGAGCAGTACTTC. It is translated as CASSPAAGPSYEQYF. This chain uses TRBV7-2 with TRBJ2-7, with TRBD2 identical over 7 bases. Germline-derived CDR1 and CDR2 are SGHTA and FQGNSA. CDR3 length: 15 residues. V trimming: 5 bases; J trimming: 0 bases; junction bases outside the gene matches: 7. The full variable domain, rest sourced from reference TRBV7-2 and TRBJ2-7, is GAGVSQSPSNKVTEKGKDVELRCDPISGHTALYWYRQSLGQGLEFLIYFQGNSAPDKSGLPSDRFSAERTGGSVSTLTIQRTQQEDSAVYLCASSPAAGPSYEQYFGPGTRLTVT.

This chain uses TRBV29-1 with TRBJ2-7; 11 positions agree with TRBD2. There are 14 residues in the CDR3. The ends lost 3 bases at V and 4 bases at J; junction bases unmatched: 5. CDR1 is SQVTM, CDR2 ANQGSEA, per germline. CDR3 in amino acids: CSVEVAGGRYEQYF. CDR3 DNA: TGCAGCGTTGAGGTAGCGGGGGGGCGTTACGAGCAGTACTTC.

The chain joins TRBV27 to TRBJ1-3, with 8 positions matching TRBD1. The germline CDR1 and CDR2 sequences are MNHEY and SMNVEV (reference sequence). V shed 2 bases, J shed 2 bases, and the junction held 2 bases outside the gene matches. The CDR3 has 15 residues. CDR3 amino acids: CASSLDRGAGNTIYF. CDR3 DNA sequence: TGTGCCAGCAGTTTAGACAGGGGAGCTGGAAACACCATATATTTT.

This chain's CDR3 is CASSFRPGLAGETQYF. For the CDR3, the DNA is TGCGCCAGCAGCTTCCGACCGGGACTAGCGGGAGAGACCCAGTACTTC. The rearrangement uses TRBV5-1 and TRBJ2-5, with 12 positions matching TRBD2. The CDR3 has 16 residues. Germline CDR1 is SGHRS and CDR2 is YFSETQ. V dropped 2 bases and J dropped 4; count of bases not matched to a gene: 6.

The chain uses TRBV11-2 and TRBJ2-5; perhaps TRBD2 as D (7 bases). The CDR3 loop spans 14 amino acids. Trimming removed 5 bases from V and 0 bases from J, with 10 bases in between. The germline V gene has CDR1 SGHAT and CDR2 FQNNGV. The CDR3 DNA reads TGTGCCAGCAGCCCGGGGGGCTACCAAGAGACCCAGTACTTC. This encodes CASSPGGYQETQYF.

The CDR3 reads CASSKTGSVVAFF. The CDR3 DNA follows: TGTGCCAGCAGTAAAACAGGATCCGTCGTGGCTTTCTTT. The chain recombines TRBV6-5 with TRBJ1-1; maybe TRBD1 (5 bases). The germline V gene encodes CDR1 MNHEY and CDR2 SVGAGI. CDR3 length equals 13 residues. Deletions cut 5 bases from V and 11 bases from J, with 18 bases between.

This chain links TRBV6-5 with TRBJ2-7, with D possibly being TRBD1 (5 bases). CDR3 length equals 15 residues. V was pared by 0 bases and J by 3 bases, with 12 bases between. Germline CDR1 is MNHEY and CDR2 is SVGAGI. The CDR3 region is CASSYSLGRFYEQYF. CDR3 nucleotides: TGTGCCAGCAGTTACTCTTTGGGGCGCTTCTACGAGCAGTACTTC.

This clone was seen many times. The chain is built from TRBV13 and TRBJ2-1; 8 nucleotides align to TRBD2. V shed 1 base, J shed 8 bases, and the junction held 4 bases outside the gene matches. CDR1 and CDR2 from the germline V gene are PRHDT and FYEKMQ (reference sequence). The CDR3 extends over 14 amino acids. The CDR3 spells CASSLAGGFYEQFF. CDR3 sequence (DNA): TGTGCCAGCAGCTTAGCGGGGGGGTTCTATGAGCAGTTCTTC.

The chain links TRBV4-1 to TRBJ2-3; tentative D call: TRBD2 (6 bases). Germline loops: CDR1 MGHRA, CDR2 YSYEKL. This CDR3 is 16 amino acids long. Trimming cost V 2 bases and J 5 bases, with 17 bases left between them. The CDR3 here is CASSQLLSRGIDTQYF. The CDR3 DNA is TGCGCCAGCAGCCAACTCCTCTCGCGGGGAATAGATACGCAGTATTTT.

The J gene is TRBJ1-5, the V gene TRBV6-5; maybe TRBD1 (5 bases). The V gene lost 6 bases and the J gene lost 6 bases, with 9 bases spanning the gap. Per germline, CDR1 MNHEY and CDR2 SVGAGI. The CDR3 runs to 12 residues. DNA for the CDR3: TGTGCCAGCAGCAGGGTAGGTCAGCCCCAGCATTTT. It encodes CASSRVGQPQHF.

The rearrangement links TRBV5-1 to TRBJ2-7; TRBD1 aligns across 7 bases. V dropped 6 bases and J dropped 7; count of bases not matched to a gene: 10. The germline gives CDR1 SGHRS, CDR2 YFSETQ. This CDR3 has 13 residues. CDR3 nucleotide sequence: TGCGCCAGCAACTTCGATCCGGGACAGGAGCAGTACTTC. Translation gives CASNFDPGQEQYF.

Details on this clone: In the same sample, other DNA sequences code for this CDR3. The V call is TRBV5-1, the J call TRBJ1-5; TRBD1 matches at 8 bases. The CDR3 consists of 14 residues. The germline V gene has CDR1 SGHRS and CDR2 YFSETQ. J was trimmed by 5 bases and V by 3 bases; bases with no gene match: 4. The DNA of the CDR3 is TGCGCCAGCAGCTCCGGACAGGGTGATCAGCCCCAGCATTTT. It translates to CASSSGQGDQPQHF.

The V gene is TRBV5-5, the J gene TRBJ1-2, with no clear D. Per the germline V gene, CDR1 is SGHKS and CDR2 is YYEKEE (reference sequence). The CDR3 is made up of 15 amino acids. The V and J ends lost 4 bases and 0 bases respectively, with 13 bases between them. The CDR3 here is CASSQTSASNYGYTF. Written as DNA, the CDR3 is TGTGCCAGCAGCCAGACATCCGCCTCTAACTATGGCTACACCTTC.

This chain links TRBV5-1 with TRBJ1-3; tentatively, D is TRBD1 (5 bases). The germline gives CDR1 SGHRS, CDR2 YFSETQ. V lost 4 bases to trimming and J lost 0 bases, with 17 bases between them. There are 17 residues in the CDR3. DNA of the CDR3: TGCGCCAGCAGCCAAGGGGCAGCCCTTAGCTCTGGAAACACCATATATTTT. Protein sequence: CASSQGAALSSGNTIYF.

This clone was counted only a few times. CDR3: CAWSEGTSSYNEQFF. The DNA of the CDR3 is TGTGCCTGGAGCGAAGGGACTAGCTCCTACAATGAGCAGTTCTTC. The J gene is TRBJ2-1, the V gene TRBV30, with 8 bases aligning to TRBD2. J was trimmed by 0 bases and V by 3 bases; bases with no gene match: 4. CDR1 and CDR2 from the germline V gene are GTSNPN and SVGIG (reference sequence). The CDR3 is 15 amino acids.

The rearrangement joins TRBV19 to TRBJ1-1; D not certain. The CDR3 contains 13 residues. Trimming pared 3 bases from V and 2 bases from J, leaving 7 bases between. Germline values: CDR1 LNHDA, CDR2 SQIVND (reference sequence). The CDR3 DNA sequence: TGTGCCAGTAGTATTCCGGGAAACACTGAAGCTTTCTTT. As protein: CASSIPGNTEAFF.